This T cell receptor (beta chain) derives from a study of identical twins. The sample holds one count of this clonotype. Its antigen is currently unknown. Points from the study as a whole: Low generation probability was overrepresented in out-of-frame alpha sequences shared by twins. Carriage of fewer insertions was seen in abundant cord blood beta clonotypes, whereas memory repertoires showed none.

The authors used template switching to add a universal primer site and gave cDNA unique molecular identifiers. TCRdb re-analysed the 5' RACE reads in MiXCR, keeping a single row per CDR3 protein. The repertoire includes some 1,700,000 distinct CDR3 sequences, about 31% of them detected once, and about 0.3% sits in the top ten. Germline CDR1 is DFQATT and CDR2 is SNEGSKA (reference sequence). Trimming removed 6 bases from V and 6 bases from J; junction bases left unmatched: 12. This CDR3 is built from 14 residues. The specimen sequenced was cord blood. The chain uses TRBV20-1 and TRBJ2-7, with 9 positions matching TRBD2. This TCR came from a newborn girl in good health. CDR3 nucleotide sequence: TGCAGTGCCCTCGGCGGGACGACTAGCGGCGAGCAGTACTTC. Encoded protein: CSALGGTTSGEQYF.